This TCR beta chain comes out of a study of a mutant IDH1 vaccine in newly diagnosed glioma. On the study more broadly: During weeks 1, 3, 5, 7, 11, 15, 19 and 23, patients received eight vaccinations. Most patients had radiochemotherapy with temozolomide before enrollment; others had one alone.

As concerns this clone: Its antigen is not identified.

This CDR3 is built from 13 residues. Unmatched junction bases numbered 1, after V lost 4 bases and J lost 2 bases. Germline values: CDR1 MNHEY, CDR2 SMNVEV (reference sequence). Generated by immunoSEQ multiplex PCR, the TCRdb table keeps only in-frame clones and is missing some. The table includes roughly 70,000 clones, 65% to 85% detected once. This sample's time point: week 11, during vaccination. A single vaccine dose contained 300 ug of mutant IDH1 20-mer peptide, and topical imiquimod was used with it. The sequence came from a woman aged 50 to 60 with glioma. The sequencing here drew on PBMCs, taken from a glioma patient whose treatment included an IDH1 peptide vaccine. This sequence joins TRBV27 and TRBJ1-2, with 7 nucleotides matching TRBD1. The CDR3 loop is CASSWDRNYGYTF. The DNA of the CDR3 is TGTGCCAGCAGTTGGGACAGAAACTATGGCTACACCTTC.